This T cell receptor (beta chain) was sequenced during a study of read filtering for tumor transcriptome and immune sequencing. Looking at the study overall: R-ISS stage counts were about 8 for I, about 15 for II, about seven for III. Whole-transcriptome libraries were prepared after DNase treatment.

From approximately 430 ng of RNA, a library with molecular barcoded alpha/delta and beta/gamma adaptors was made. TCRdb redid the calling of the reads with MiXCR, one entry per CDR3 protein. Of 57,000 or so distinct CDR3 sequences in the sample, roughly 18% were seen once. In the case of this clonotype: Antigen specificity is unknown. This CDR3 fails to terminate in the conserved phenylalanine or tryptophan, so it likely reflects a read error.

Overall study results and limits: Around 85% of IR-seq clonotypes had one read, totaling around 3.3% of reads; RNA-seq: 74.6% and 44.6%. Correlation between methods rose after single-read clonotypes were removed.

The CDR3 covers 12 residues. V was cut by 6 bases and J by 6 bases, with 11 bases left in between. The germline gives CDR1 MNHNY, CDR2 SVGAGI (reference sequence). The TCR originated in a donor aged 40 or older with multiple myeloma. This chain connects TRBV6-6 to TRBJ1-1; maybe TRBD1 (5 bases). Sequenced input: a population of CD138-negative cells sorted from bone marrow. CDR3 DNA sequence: TGTGCCAGCAGGCAGGGTACCGCTGAAGCTTTCGTT. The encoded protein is CASRQGTAEAFV.